This is a list of T cell receptor beta chains from one sample in a study of Ad26.COV2.S vaccination and SARS-CoV-2 variants. TCRdb keeps only in-frame clones here, not all; method: immunoSEQ multiplex PCR. The data contain roughly 350,000 clones, approximately 90% of them singletons. Sequenced material: peripheral blood, taken in a trial of Ad26.COV2.S vaccine versus placebo. The receptors derive from a person between 18 and 59 years old who received the Ad26.COV2.S COVID-19 vaccine or a placebo. The CDR3 runs from the conserved cysteine through the conserved F or W. D genes are given only for firm matches. Clone size is stated in some rows and not others, as once, few, many or a class when expanded.

V: TRBV28
size: NA
D: NA
J: TRBJ1-5
DNA: TGTGCCAGCATCAGGTCGAGGGGTAATCAGCCCCAGCATTTT
CDR3: CASIRSRGNQPQHF

V: TRBV7-2
size: NA
D: TRBD1
J: TRBJ2-5
DNA: TGTGCCAGCAGCTTAGGACCGTGGACAGGAACGACCCAGTACTTC
CDR3: CASSLGPWTGTTQYF

V: TRBV18
size: NA
D: TRBD2
J: TRBJ2-1
DNA: TGTGCCAGCTCGCGGACTAGCGGGAGCTACAATGAGCAGTTCTTC
CDR3: CASSRTSGSYNEQFF

V: TRBV6-5
size: NA
D: NA
J: TRBJ1-1
DNA: TGTGCCAGCAGTTACTCGAACCGGGGGAACACTGAAGCTTTCTTT
CDR3: CASSYSNRGNTEAFF

V: TRBV5-5
size: NA
D: NA
J: TRBJ1-1
DNA: TGTGCCAGCAGGTTGATTATGGCCAACGAAGCTTTCTTT
CDR3: CASRLIMANEAFF

V: TRBV7-9
size: NA
D: NA
J: TRBJ2-1
DNA: TGTGCCAGCAGGAACAGGGATTACAATGAGCAGTTCTTC
CDR3: CASRNRDYNEQFF

V: TRBV24-1
size: few
D: TRBD1
J: TRBJ2-2
DNA: TGTGCCACCAGTGATGAAGGGACAGGGACGAACACCGGGGAGCTGTTTTTT
CDR3: CATSDEGTGTNTGELFF

V: TRBV5-1
size: NA
D: NA
J: TRBJ2-1
DNA: TGCGCCAGCAGCTTGATGCCAGGGGACAATGAGCAGTTCTTC
CDR3: CASSLMPGDNEQFF

V: TRBV6-2/TRBV6-3
size: NA
D: NA
J: TRBJ1-2
DNA: TGTGCCAGCAGTTCTTTGGAGGGGAATGGCTACACCTTC
CDR3: CASSSLEGNGYTF

V: TRBV18
size: NA
D: TRBD1
J: TRBJ2-5
DNA: TGTGCCAGCTCACCAGGACAGGGAGGAGAGACCCAGTACTTC
CDR3: CASSPGQGGETQYF

V: TRBV13
size: NA
D: NA
J: TRBJ2-1
DNA: TGTGCCAGCAGCCCACGAGGGGAGTCCCTATACAATGAGCAGTTCTTC
CDR3: CASSPRGESLYNEQFF

V: TRBV28
size: NA
D: TRBD2
J: TRBJ2-7
DNA: TGTGCCAGCAGTTCCGGGACTACCTCATTCCACGAGCAGTACTTC
CDR3: CASSSGTTSFHEQYF

V: TRBV14
size: NA
D: TRBD2
J: TRBJ2-3
DNA: TGTGCCAGCAGCCAAGATGTAGCGGGAGCTTCAGATACGCAGTATTTT
CDR3: CASSQDVAGASDTQYF

V: TRBV10-2
size: NA
D: NA
J: TRBJ1-5
DNA: TGCGCCAGCAGTGAGTATACGGGGGTCAATCAGCCCCAGCATTTT
CDR3: CASSEYTGVNQPQHF

V: TRBV7-2
size: NA
D: NA
J: TRBJ1-4
DNA: TGTGCCAGCAGAACCGGGACCTTTCCGGCTGAAAAACTGTTTTTT
CDR3: CASRTGTFPAEKLFF

V: TRBV7-9
size: NA
D: TRBD2
J: TRBJ2-5
DNA: TGTGCCAGCAGCTTATTGGCTAGCGGGAGTACGAGTAAAGAGACCCAGTACTTC
CDR3: CASSLLASGSTSKETQYF

V: TRBV6-5
size: NA
D: NA
J: TRBJ1-2
DNA: TGTGCCAGCAGTCGGACTGAAATCTATGGCTACACCTTC
CDR3: CASSRTEIYGYTF

V: TRBV2
size: NA
D: NA
J: TRBJ2-3
DNA: TGTGCCAGCCGAGACGGAACTAGCACAGATACGCAGTATTTT
CDR3: CASRDGTSTDTQYF

V: TRBV19
size: NA
D: NA
J: TRBJ1-3
DNA: TGTGCCAGTAGTTTCGGCCCTGGCTCTGGAAACACCATATATTTT
CDR3: CASSFGPGSGNTIYF

V: TRBV11-1
size: NA
D: TRBD1
J: TRBJ2-7
DNA: TGTGCCAGCAGACCCGGGACAGGTTCCTACGAGCAGTACTTC
CDR3: CASRPGTGSYEQYF

V: TRBV20-1
size: NA
D: NA
J: TRBJ1-1
DNA: TGCAGTGCTAGTACCAATTGGAGAGGGGGGACTGAAGCTTTCTTT
CDR3: CSASTNWRGGTEAFF

V: TRBV4-2
size: NA
D: TRBD2
J: TRBJ2-2
DNA: TGTGCCAGCAGCGCAGTATCACTAGCGGGGGGATCCGGGGAGCTGTTTTTT
CDR3: CASSAVSLAGGSGELFF

V: TRBV5-6
size: once
D: NA
J: TRBJ1-4
DNA: TGTGCCAGCAGCCCCCTTACAGGAGCAACTAATGAAAAACTGTTTTTT
CDR3: CASSPLTGATNEKLFF

V: TRBV4-1
size: NA
D: NA
J: TRBJ1-2
DNA: TGCGCCAGCAGCCAAGGTAACGGGCCCGTCTATGGCTACACCTTC
CDR3: CASSQGNGPVYGYTF

V: TRBV4-3
size: NA
D: TRBD1
J: TRBJ1-1
DNA: TGCGCCAGCAGCCCGGACAGGGTAAACACTGAAGCTTTCTTT
CDR3: CASSPDRVNTEAFF

V: TRBV5-1
size: NA
D: NA
J: TRBJ1-4
DNA: TGCGCCAGCAGCTTGGCGGCAGCCTCAAATGAAAAACTGTTTTTT
CDR3: CASSLAAASNEKLFF

V: TRBV9
size: NA
D: TRBD2
J: TRBJ2-2
DNA: TGTGCCAGCAGCGTTGGGACTAGCGGGAGGAGTGCCGGGGAGCTGTTTTTT
CDR3: CASSVGTSGRSAGELFF

V: TRBV7-9
size: few
D: NA
J: TRBJ2-7
DNA: TGTGCCAGCAGCCCTCCTGTGTCCCAGGGCGAGCAGTACTTC
CDR3: CASSPPVSQGEQYF

V: TRBV4-2
size: NA
D: NA
J: TRBJ2-7
DNA: TGTGCCAGCAGCCAAGATGGATTCAGGACGGCATACTTC
CDR3: CASSQDGFRTAYF